The 32 T cell receptor beta chains reported below all come from one sample, sequenced in a study of cytomegalovirus exposure and HLA in healthy donors. 13 Jbeta primers and 60 Vbeta primers were used for the PCR. TCRdb keeps only in-frame clones here, not all; method: immunoSEQ multiplex PCR. This sample's clone table lists under 50,000 clones. The sample comprised PBMCs. These TCRs come from a male donor in good health and CMV-seronegative.

The chain combines TRBV7-9 with TRBJ1-2; no clear D gene. Germline values: CDR1 SEHNR, CDR2 FQNEAQ (reference sequence). V lost 5 bases and J lost 4, with 14 bases in between. There are 14 residues in the CDR3. The CDR3 bases are TGTGCCAGCAGCGCGTACGTACTGAGCTATGGCTACACCTTC. Amino acids: CASSAYVLSYGYTF.

The J gene is TRBJ1-5, the V gene TRBV2, with unresolved D. Between the trimmed V and J ends, which lost 4 bases and 1 base, there was a span of 5 bases. CDR3 length: 13 residues. Germline values: CDR1 SNHLY, CDR2 FYNNEI. The chain's CDR3 is CASSGESNQPQHF. For the CDR3, the DNA is TGTGCCAGCAGTGGAGAGAGCAATCAGCCCCAGCATTTT.

The chain couples TRBV7-9 to TRBJ2-7; TRBD1 is a possible D gene (6 bases). The CDR3 has 14 amino acids. Per the germline V gene, CDR1 is SEHNR and CDR2 is FQNEAQ (reference sequence). V was shortened by 7 bases and J by 5 bases, with 18 bases between the two germline ends. CDR3 bases: TGTGCCAGCACCAATTGGGACAAGGTGGACGAGCAGTACTTC. Its protein product is CASTNWDKVDEQYF.

The CDR3 loop is CASTSGGTTDTQYF. The CDR3 DNA follows: TGTGCCAGCACTAGCGGGGGGACCACAGATACGCAGTATTTT. The rearrangement uses TRBV6-1 and TRBJ2-3, with 11 bases that match TRBD2. The CDR3 is made up of 14 amino acids. The germline V gene has CDR1 MNHNS and CDR2 SASEGT. Germline trimming cut 7 bases from V and 2 bases from J; bases unmatched to any gene: 2.

The chain joins TRBV6-5 to TRBJ1-2, with D uncertain. V was clipped by 5 bases and J by 0 bases, with 13 bases between them. CDR3 size: 15 residues. The germline CDR1 and CDR2 sequences are MNHEY and SVGAGI. The CDR3 is CASSVQAIANYGYTF. In DNA, the CDR3 is TGTGCCAGCAGTGTCCAGGCGATAGCTAACTATGGCTACACCTTC.

The V gene is TRBV6-1, the J gene TRBJ1-4, with 7 bases identical to TRBD1. V lost 1 base to trimming and J lost 7 bases; unmatched junction nucleotides: 6. The CDR3 contains 15 residues. The germline gives CDR1 MNHNS, CDR2 SASEGT. The CDR3 here is CASSEGGGGGEKLFF. The CDR3 DNA reads as TGTGCCAGCAGTGAAGGAGGGGGCGGAGGTGAAAAACTGTTTTTT.

The chain recombines TRBV5-1 with TRBJ1-4; D is ambiguous. Germline CDR1 SGHRS, CDR2 YFSETQ. V was clipped by 2 bases and J by 4 bases, with 9 bases between them. This CDR3 is built from 14 residues. CDR3 amino acids: CASSLDGFNEKLFF. The CDR3 bases are TGCGCCAGCAGCTTAGATGGCTTTAATGAAAAACTGTTTTTT.

CDR3 coding DNA: TGTGCCAGCAGCTTGCGTGGTGCGGCAGTAAATCAGCCCCAGCATTTT. Translation: CASSLRGAAVNQPQHF. The chain combines TRBV5-6 with TRBJ1-5; D is ambiguous. Trimming removed 1 base at V and 4 bases at J, with 15 bases between. The V gene's germline CDR1 is SGHDT and CDR2 YYEEEE. CDR3 length equals 16 residues.

The J gene is TRBJ1-2, the V gene TRBV4-1, with 9 bases lining up with TRBD1. V was clipped by 0 bases and J by 11 bases; unmatched bases: 7. CDR3 length: 14 residues. Germline CDR1 and CDR2: MGHRA and YSYEKL. The CDR3 spells CASSQDHGTGSYTF. The CDR3 coding sequence is TGCGCCAGCAGCCAAGATCACGGGACAGGGAGTTACACCTTC.

The chain couples TRBV5-1 to TRBJ1-1; D not certain. The CDR3 sequence is 17 residues long. CDR1 and CDR2 (germline): SGHRS, YFSETQ. Deletions cut 1 base from V and 1 base from J, with 17 bases between. The CDR3 nucleotides read TGCGCCAGCAGCTTGATGGGCCCAACACGGGGGAACACTGAAGCTTTCTTT. Translation gives CASSLMGPTRGNTEAFF.

The V and J genes are TRBV4-1 and TRBJ2-1; TRBD2 matches at 8 bases. The ends lost 2 bases at V and 12 bases at J; junction bases unmatched: 6. CDR1 and CDR2 from the germline V gene are MGHRA and YSYEKL. This CDR3 region has 13 residues. The CDR3 sequence is CASSQTGLARQFF. For the CDR3, the DNA is TGCGCCAGCAGCCAAACCGGACTAGCTAGGCAGTTCTTC.

This chain uses TRBV20-1 with TRBJ2-7; D unresolved. This CDR3 contains 11 residues. Germline-derived CDR1 and CDR2 are DFQATT and SNEGSKA (reference sequence). V lost 5 bases and J 4 bases, leaving 9 bases between the germline ends. As DNA, the CDR3 is TGCAGTGCTGCCCCCGGGTACGAGCAGTACTTC. Its translation: CSAAPGYEQYF.

The gene calls are TRBV9 and TRBJ1-1; perhaps TRBD1 as D (6 bases). Germline CDR1 and CDR2: SGDLS and YYNGEE. The germline V and J ends were trimmed by 4 bases and 4 bases, with 17 bases remaining between them. The CDR3 runs 15 residues. The DNA for the CDR3 is TGTGCCAGCAGCCCCCGGGACAAACCTGGCACTGAAGCTTTCTTT. Translated: CASSPRDKPGTEAFF.

The chain recombines TRBV9 with TRBJ1-4, with 7 bases lining up with TRBD1. This CDR3 has 14 residues. The V segment lost 4 bases and the J segment 8 bases; nucleotides outside the gene matches: 8. The V gene's germline CDR1 is SGDLS and CDR2 YYNGEE. The CDR3 DNA follows: TGTGCCAGCAGCCCGACAGGGATTGAGGAAAAACTGTTTTTT. Its translation is CASSPTGIEEKLFF.

The rearrangement links TRBV6-5 to TRBJ2-2, with D maybe TRBD1 (5 bases). The germline V gene encodes CDR1 MNHEY and CDR2 SVGAGI. V lost 2 bases and J 4 bases, leaving 11 bases between the germline ends. CDR3 length equals 15 residues. CDR3 nucleotide sequence: TGTGCCAGCAGTTACGTCGGTAGGGGCACCGGGGAGCTGTTTTTT. This gives the protein CASSYVGRGTGELFF.

The V and J genes are TRBV19 and TRBJ1-1, with no clear D. CDR1 LNHDA and CDR2 SQIVND come from the germline V gene (reference sequence). Trimming pared 2 bases from V and 2 bases from J, leaving 12 bases between. This CDR3 is built from 15 residues. Written as DNA, the CDR3 is TGTGCCAGTAGTATACGTTCAGGATCCAACACTGAAGCTTTCTTT. This gives the protein CASSIRSGSNTEAFF. The whole variable domain, remainder taken from reference TRBV19 and TRBJ1-1, is DGGITQSPKYLFRKEGQNVTLSCEQNLNHDAMYWYRQDPGQGLRLIYYSQIVNDFQKGDIAEGYSVSREKKESFPLTVTSAQKNPTAFYLCASSIRSGSNTEAFFGQGTRLTVV.

The chain joins TRBV7-8 to TRBJ1-2, with 7 positions matching TRBD1. The V gene's germline CDR1 is SGHVS and CDR2 FQNEAQ. The junction had 15 bases not matched to a gene; V was cut back by 3 bases and J by 8 bases. The CDR3 runs to 16 residues. CDR3 DNA sequence: TGTGCCAGCAGCTTGACGACAGGGACAGCTCCCTGGGGCTACACCTTC. Amino acid sequence: CASSLTTGTAPWGYTF.

V usage is TRBV25-1 and J usage is TRBJ2-5, with a possible D match to TRBD1 (5 bases). The tail of the sequence fits TRBJ2-7 better, so the J call may be wrong. The CDR3 is 14 residues long. The germline gives CDR1 MGHDK, CDR2 SYGVNS. The CDR3 reads CASTSVGLTYEQYF. CDR3 sequence (DNA): TGTGCCAGCACCTCGGTGGGGCTTACCTACGAGCAGTACTTC.

V gene TRBV11-3 combines with J gene TRBJ1-1; 7 bases are shared with TRBD1. Germline V gene data show CDR1 as SGHNT and CDR2 as YENEEA. Trimming took 2 bases from V and 3 from J; bases not matched to a gene: 0. The CDR3 runs to 13 residues. CDR3 residues: CASSLQGDTEAFF. CDR3 sequence (DNA): TGTGCCAGCAGCTTACAGGGGGACACTGAAGCTTTCTTT.

The V gene is TRBV7-3, the J gene TRBJ1-6; perhaps TRBD1 as D (5 bases). Trimming left V 2 bases short and J 8 bases short, with 13 bases between. Germline CDR1 SGHTA, CDR2 FQGTGA. This CDR3 spans 15 amino acids. The CDR3 bases are TGTGCCAGCAGCTTACAGGGCCCTGGGCATTCACCCCTCCACTTT. Translation gives CASSLQGPGHSPLHF.

This CDR3 reads CASSFRVGSGNTIYF. The CDR3 region has the DNA TGTGCCAGCAGTTTCAGGGTTGGCTCTGGAAACACCATATATTTT. The chain links TRBV28 to TRBJ1-3; tentatively, D is TRBD1 (5 bases). Germline CDR1 and CDR2: MDHEN and SYDVKM. This CDR3 region has 15 residues. Trimming took 3 bases from V and 0 from J, leaving 9 bases between them.

The chain uses TRBV4-2 and TRBJ1-1; the D is unclear. This CDR3 contains 13 residues. Trimming took off 6 bases at V and 1 base at J, with 9 bases between the two ends. CDR1 LGHNA and CDR2 YNFKEQ come from the germline V gene. DNA of the CDR3: TGTGCCAGCAGATCCGCTAGGAACACTGAAGCTTTCTTT. Encoded protein: CASRSARNTEAFF.

In DNA, the CDR3 is TGTGCCAGCAGTTTCGGGGGGACATATAGCAATCAGCCCCAGCATTTT. Residues: CASSFGGTYSNQPQHF. The chain combines TRBV28 with TRBJ1-5; TRBD1 is a possible D gene (6 bases). The V end was cut by 3 bases, the J end by 0 bases, with 12 bases between. The CDR3 has 16 amino acids. Germline lookup yields CDR1 MDHEN and CDR2 SYDVKM. The whole variable domain, remainder taken from reference TRBV28 and TRBJ1-5, is DVKVTQSSRYLVKRTGEKVFLECVQDMDHENMFWYRQDPGLGLRLIYFSYDVKMKEKGDIPEGYSVSREKKERFSLILESASTNQTSMYLCASSFGGTYSNQPQHFGDGTRLSIL.

The chain carries TRBV6-5 and TRBJ2-7, with D perhaps matching TRBD1 (6 bases). CDR1 is MNHEY, CDR2 SVGAGI, per germline. CDR3 size: 14 residues. V was shortened by 7 bases and J by 3 bases, with 16 bases between the two germline ends. CDR3 loop: CASKLQGTVYEQYF. CDR3 in DNA: TGTGCCAGCAAGCTACAGGGAACGGTCTACGAGCAGTACTTC.

The V and J genes are TRBV7-2 and TRBJ1-1; D is undetermined. This CDR3 comprises 16 residues. V dropped 1 base and J dropped 1 base, with 13 bases sitting between them. CDR1 SGHTA and CDR2 FQGNSA come from the germline V gene. The CDR3 region is CASSLGSKTGNTEAFF. CDR3 coding DNA: TGTGCCAGCAGCTTAGGTTCAAAAACCGGGAACACTGAAGCTTTCTTT.

J is TRBJ1-2 and V is TRBV7-8; 8 bases are a match to TRBD1. The V segment lost 4 bases and the J segment 4 bases; nucleotides outside the gene matches: 2. The CDR3 totals 13 residues. Germline V gene lookup returns CDR1 SGHVS and CDR2 FQNEAQ. The CDR3 loop reads CASSSGGFYGYTF. The CDR3 nucleotides are TGTGCCAGCAGCTCAGGGGGCTTCTATGGCTACACCTTC.

This chain connects TRBV18 to TRBJ1-2; TRBD1 matches 8 bases. The CDR3 is made up of 14 amino acids. V shed 3 bases and J 3 bases; nucleotides not matched to a gene: 3. CDR1 and CDR2 from the germline V gene are KGHSH and LQKENI. CDR3 protein: CASSPDRVHYGYTF. In DNA form, the CDR3 reads TGTGCCAGCTCACCGGACAGGGTACACTATGGCTACACCTTC.

The genes are TRBV5-6 and TRBJ2-4; TRBD1 aligns across 11 bases. The CDR3 has 17 residues. In germline, CDR1 is SGHDT, CDR2 YYEEEE. The ends lost 3 bases at V and 0 bases at J; junction bases unmatched: 5. The CDR3 region is CASSWGDRGLAKNIQYF. The CDR3 DNA reads TGTGCCAGCAGCTGGGGGGACAGGGGGTTAGCCAAAAACATTCAGTACTTC.

This rearrangement joins TRBV7-3 to TRBJ2-3, with 7 positions matching TRBD2. The CDR3 runs to 14 residues. V was clipped by 11 bases and J by 2 bases; unmatched bases: 10. The germline V gene has CDR1 SGHTA and CDR2 FQGTGA. CDR3 sequence: CAVLWDYITDTQYF. As DNA, the CDR3 is TGTGCCGTGTTGTGGGACTATATCACAGATACGCAGTATTTT.

The chain carries TRBV18 and TRBJ1-4; 9 positions agree with TRBD1. Germline loops: CDR1 KGHSH, CDR2 LQKENI. There are 15 residues in the CDR3. V gave up 5 bases and J gave up 5 bases; unmatched junction bases: 6. CDR3 loop: CASSEGQGRNEKLFF. The CDR3 nucleotides read TGTGCCAGCTCAGAAGGACAGGGGAGAAATGAAAAACTGTTTTTT.

J is TRBJ2-3 and V is TRBV11-2; perhaps TRBD2 as D (7 bases). Between the trimmed V and J ends, which lost 1 base and 2 bases, there was a span of 13 bases. The CDR3 contains 16 residues. In germline, CDR1 is SGHAT, CDR2 FQNNGV. CDR3 nucleotides: TGTGCCAGCAGCTTAGTGGGGGGGCCCTTCACAGATACGCAGTATTTT. Amino acid sequence: CASSLVGGPFTDTQYF.

Concerning this clone: A junction end diverges from the germline sequence, so it may reflect a read error. The rearrangement links TRBV29-1 to TRBJ2-5; 10 bases agree with TRBD2. Germline V CDR1 and CDR2: SQVTM, ANQGSEA. The CDR3 totals 16 residues. As DNA, the CDR3 is TGCAGCGTTGAAGAAGGGCCACTAGCGGGGCGGGAGACCCAGCACTTC. It is translated as CSVEEGPLAGRETQHF. The full variable domain, completed using reference TRBV29-1 and TRBJ2-5, is SAVISQKPSRDICQRGTSLTIQCQVDSQVTMMFWYRQQPGQSLTLIATANQGSEATYESGFVIDKFPISRPNLTFSTLTVSNMSPEDSSIYLCSVEEGPLAGRETQHFGPGTRLLVL.